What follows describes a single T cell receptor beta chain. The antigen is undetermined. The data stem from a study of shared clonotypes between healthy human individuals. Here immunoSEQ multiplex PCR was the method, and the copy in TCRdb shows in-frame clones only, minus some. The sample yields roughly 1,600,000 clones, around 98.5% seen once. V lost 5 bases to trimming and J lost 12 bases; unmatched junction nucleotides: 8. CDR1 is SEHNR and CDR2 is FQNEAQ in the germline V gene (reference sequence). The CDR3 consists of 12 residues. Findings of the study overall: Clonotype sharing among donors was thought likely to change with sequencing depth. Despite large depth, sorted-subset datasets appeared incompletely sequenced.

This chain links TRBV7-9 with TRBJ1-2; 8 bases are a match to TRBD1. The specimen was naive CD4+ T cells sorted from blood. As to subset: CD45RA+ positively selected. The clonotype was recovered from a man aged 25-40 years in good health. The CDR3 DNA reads TGTGCCAGCAGCCGGAGGGGGACAGGCGACACCTTC. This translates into CASSRRGTGDTF.